This TCR beta chain was obtained from a study of response to subunit inactivated influenza vaccine. This CDR3 has 15 residues. V was trimmed by 0 bases and J by 8 bases, leaving 14 bases between them. Germline assignment: CDR1 LNHNV and CDR2 YYDKDF (reference sequence). This clonotype was seen a handful of times. TCRdb reprocessed the RT-PCR reads with MiXCR, giving one entry per CDR3 protein. The repertoire has 500,000 to 550,000 distinct CDR3 sequences, 7.6% of them found once; the top ten carry 13%. Sequenced material: PBMCs from blood, taken around 2 years after vaccination. The sequence was obtained from a man aged 50 to 69 who received an inactivated influenza vaccine. The rearrangement links TRBV15 to TRBJ2-4, with unresolved D. CDR3 region: CATSRETEGLDIQYF. Here the CDR3 DNA reads TGTGCCACCAGCAGAGAGACCGAAGGGTTGGACATTCAGTACTTC.